This T cell receptor beta chain was documented in a study of blood T cell repertoires in COVID-19. For the study at large: From T cells, B-cell-depleted T cells, or PBMCs came the material, which was cDNA or gDNA.

Authors' analysis steps: Nucleated cell number was recorded as an estimate derived from reference gene primer amplification. The protocol was immunoSEQ multiplex PCR, while the TCRdb copy is restricted to in-frame clones and leaves out a portion. V and J calls and clone size are as listed in that table; D and trimming were resolved from the DNA. Of almost 250,000 clones listed, approximately 90% are singletons. This CDR3 spans 13 amino acids. The germline V gene has CDR1 SEHNR and CDR2 FQNEAQ (reference sequence). V was pared by 4 bases and J by 4 bases, with 3 bases of the junction left unmatched. Those who participated ranged in age from roughly 18 to 89 years and resided in 20 to 25 US areas. Two negative PCRs, clearance, or symptom resolution had been documented for recovered Cohort 3 donors.

The chain employs TRBV7-9 and TRBJ1-2, with TRBD1 matching over 7 bases. The clonotype originates from a woman in her 30s who had recovered from COVID-19. Sequencing was done on a sample of PBMCs or T cells enriched from blood (not recorded which). The DNA for the CDR3 is TGTGCCAGCAGCTCGGGACAGCTCTATGGCTACACCTTC. It is translated as CASSSGQLYGYTF.